This TCR beta chain was recovered during a study of vaccination and CD4 T cells after COVID-19. Background on the study: Following dose two, a median around 69 days (range 14 to 241) passed before post-vaccine samples were taken.

CD4+ T cells that had been cultured provided DNA sequenced with the Oncomine TCR Beta short-read assay. A single record per CDR3 protein comes from TCRdb applying MiXCR to the PCR reads. The table includes about 20,000 distinct CDR3 sequences, under 70% detected once. As to this clonotype: Its antigen is unknown.

Germline lookup yields CDR1 SGHRS and CDR2 YFSETQ. V shed 0 bases and J 4 bases; nucleotides not matched to a gene: 11. The CDR3 extends over 18 amino acids. Documented treatment: approximately nine-day PBMC culture with coronavirus spike peptide pools or control peptides (ViraFEST assay). The sequence was collected from a human donor who had recovered from COVID-19. The specimen sequenced was CD4+ T cells from blood, cultured in vitro. This sequence joins TRBV5-1 and TRBJ2-3, with 10 bases identical to TRBD1. CDR3 protein: CASSLGTSGQGKADTQYF. The CDR3 coding sequence is TGCGCCAGCAGCTTGGGGACGTCGGGACAGGGGAAGGCAGATACGCAGTATTTT. Filled out from reference TRBV5-1 and TRBJ2-3, the complete variable domain reads KAGVTQTPRYLIKTRGQQVTLSCSPISGHRSVSWYQQTPGQGLQFLFEYFSETQRNKGNFPGRFSGRQFSNSRSEMNVSTLELGDSALYLCASSLGTSGQGKADTQYFGPGTRLTVL.